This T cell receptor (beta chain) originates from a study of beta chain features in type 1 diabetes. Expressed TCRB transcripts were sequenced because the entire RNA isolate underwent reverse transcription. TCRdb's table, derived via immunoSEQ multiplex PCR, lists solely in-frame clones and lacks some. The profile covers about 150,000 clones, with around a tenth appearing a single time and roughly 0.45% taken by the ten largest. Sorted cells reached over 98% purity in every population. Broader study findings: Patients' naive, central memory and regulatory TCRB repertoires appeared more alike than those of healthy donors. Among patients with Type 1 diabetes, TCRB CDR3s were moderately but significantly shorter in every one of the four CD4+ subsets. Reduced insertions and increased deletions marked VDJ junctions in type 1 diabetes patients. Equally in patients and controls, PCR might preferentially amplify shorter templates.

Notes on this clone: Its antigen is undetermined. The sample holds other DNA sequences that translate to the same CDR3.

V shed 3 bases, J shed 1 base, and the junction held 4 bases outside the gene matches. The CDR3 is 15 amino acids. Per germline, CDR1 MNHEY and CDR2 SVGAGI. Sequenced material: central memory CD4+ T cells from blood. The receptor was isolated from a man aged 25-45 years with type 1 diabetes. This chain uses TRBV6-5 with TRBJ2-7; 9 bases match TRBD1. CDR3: CASSYSGTGSYEQYF. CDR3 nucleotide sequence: TGTGCCAGCAGTTATTCCGGGACAGGGTCCTACGAGCAGTACTTC.